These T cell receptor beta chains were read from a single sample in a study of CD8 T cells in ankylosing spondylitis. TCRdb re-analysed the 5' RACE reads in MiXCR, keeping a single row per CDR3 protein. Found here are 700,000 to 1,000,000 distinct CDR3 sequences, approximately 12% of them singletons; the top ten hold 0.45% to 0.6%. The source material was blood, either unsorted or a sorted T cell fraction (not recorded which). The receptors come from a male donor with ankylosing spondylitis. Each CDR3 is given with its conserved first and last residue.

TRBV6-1	CASSTIGTMNTEAFF
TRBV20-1	CSDRFSGTDTQYF
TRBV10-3	CAISEVRGLDTGELFF
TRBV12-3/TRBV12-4	CASSKSRAGYTF
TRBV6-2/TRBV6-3	CASSNPDTYGYTF
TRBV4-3	CASSQDSYQPQHF
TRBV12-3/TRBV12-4	CASSFNRKETQYF
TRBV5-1	CASRVGYEQYF
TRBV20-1	CSAGTGYTGEKLFF
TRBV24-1	CATSESGGSSYEQYF
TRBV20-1	CSARSGRAEETQYF
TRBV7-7	CASSLLRTGETQYF
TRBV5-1	CASSLFGATASTDTQYF
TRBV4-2	CASSQGQDEGQPQHF
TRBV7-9	CASSNTDGYTF
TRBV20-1	CSAREGITEAFF
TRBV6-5	CASSYAGQVSWETQYF